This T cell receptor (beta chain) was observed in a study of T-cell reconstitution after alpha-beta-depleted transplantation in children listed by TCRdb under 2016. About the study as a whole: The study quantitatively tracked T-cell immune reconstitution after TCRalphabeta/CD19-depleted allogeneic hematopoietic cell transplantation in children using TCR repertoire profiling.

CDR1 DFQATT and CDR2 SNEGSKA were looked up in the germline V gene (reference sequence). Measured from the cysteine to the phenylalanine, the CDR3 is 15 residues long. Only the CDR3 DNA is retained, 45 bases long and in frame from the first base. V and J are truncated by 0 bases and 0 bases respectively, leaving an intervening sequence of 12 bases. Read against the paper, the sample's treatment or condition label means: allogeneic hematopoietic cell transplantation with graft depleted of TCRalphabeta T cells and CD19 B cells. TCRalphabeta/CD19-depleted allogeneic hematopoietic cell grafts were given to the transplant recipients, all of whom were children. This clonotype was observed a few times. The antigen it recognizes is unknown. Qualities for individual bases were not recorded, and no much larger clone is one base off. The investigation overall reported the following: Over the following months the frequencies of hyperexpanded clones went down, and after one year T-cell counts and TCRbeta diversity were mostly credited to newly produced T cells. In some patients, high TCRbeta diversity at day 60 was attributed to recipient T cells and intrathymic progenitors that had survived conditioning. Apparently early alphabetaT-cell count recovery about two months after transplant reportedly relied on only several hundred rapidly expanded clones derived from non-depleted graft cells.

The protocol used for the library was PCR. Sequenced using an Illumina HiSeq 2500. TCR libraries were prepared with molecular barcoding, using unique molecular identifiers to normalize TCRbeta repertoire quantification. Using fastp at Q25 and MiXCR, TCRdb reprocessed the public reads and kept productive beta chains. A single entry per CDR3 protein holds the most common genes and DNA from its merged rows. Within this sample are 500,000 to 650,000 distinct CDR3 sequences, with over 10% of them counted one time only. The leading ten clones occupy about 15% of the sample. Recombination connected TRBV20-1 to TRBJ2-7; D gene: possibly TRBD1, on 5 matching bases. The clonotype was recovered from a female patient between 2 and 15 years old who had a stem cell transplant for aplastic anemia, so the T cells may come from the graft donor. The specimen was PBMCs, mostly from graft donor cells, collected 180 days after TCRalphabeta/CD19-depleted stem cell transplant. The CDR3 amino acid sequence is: CSAREPGLSSYEQYF. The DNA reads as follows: TGCAGTGCTAGAGAACCAGGGTTGAGCTCCTACGAGCAGTACTTC.